This is a list of T cell receptor beta chains from one sample in a study of radiotherapy plus CTLA-4 blockade in lung cancer. Sequencing was performed with immunoSEQ multiplex PCR; in TCRdb, only in-frame clones are kept and a portion is missing. The data hold roughly 50,000 clones, with approximately 79% observed a single time. Here the sequenced sample was peripheral blood, taken from a patient treated with radiotherapy plus ipilimumab. The source of these receptors is a human donor with non-small cell lung cancer who had stable disease on radiotherapy plus ipilimumab. The CDR3 runs from the conserved cysteine through the conserved F or W. The order of the fields is clone size, D gene, V gene, J gene, CDR3 protein, CDR3 DNA. D genes are given only for firm matches. Clone size appears in some rows only: once, few, many, or a class for an expanded clone.

clone_size: -
d_call: -
v_call: TRBV18
j_call: TRBJ2-3
cdr3_aa: CASSPSTDTQYF
cdr3_nt: TGTGCCAGCTCACCATCCACAGATACGCAGTATTTT

clone_size: -
d_call: -
v_call: TRBV5-1
j_call: TRBJ2-7
cdr3_aa: CASSLGFGPRSSYEQYF
cdr3_nt: TGCGCCAGCAGCTTGGGCTTCGGACCTCGGAGCTCCTACGAGCAGTACTTC

clone_size: -
d_call: TRBD1
v_call: TRBV23-1
j_call: TRBJ1-6
cdr3_aa: CASSQFGEDRAKLRYIPLHF
cdr3_nt: TGCGCCAGCAGTCAATTTGGCGAGGACAGGGCGAAACTCAGGTATATCCCCCTCCACTTT

clone_size: few
d_call: TRBD1
v_call: TRBV28
j_call: TRBJ2-2
cdr3_aa: CASSPSDRVNTGELFF
cdr3_nt: TGTGCCAGCAGTCCATCGGACAGGGTGAACACCGGGGAGCTGTTTTTT

clone_size: -
d_call: -
v_call: TRBV6-5
j_call: TRBJ1-3
cdr3_aa: CASVGLASGNTIYF
cdr3_nt: TGTGCCAGCGTAGGACTAGCCTCTGGAAACACCATATATTTT

clone_size: -
d_call: TRBD1
v_call: TRBV18
j_call: TRBJ1-2
cdr3_aa: CASSLGDSGGPRYGYTF
cdr3_nt: TGTGCCAGCTCACTCGGGGACAGCGGGGGACCTAGGTATGGCTACACCTTC

clone_size: -
d_call: -
v_call: TRBV7-2
j_call: TRBJ1-1
cdr3_aa: CASSLERGHEAFF
cdr3_nt: TGTGCCAGCAGCTTAGAAAGGGGTCATGAAGCTTTCTTT

clone_size: few
d_call: -
v_call: TRBV27
j_call: TRBJ1-2
cdr3_aa: CASSQTENYGYTF
cdr3_nt: TGTGCCAGCAGTCAGACAGAGAACTATGGCTACACCTTC

clone_size: -
d_call: -
v_call: TRBV5-4
j_call: TRBJ1-4
cdr3_aa: CASSLDPDNEKLFF
cdr3_nt: TGTGCCAGCAGCCTGGATCCCGATAATGAAAAACTGTTTTTT

clone_size: -
d_call: -
v_call: TRBV19
j_call: TRBJ1-5
cdr3_aa: CASSISGIGNQPQHF
cdr3_nt: TGTGCCAGTAGTATCTCAGGGATTGGCAATCAGCCCCAGCACTTT

clone_size: -
d_call: -
v_call: TRBV19
j_call: TRBJ1-1
cdr3_aa: CASSIEGAGYTEAFF
cdr3_nt: TGTGCCAGTAGTATAGAAGGAGCAGGGTACACTGAAGCTTTCTTT

clone_size: -
d_call: -
v_call: TRBV2
j_call: TRBJ1-1
cdr3_aa: CASIARLGTEAFF
cdr3_nt: TGTGCCAGCATAGCCAGGTTAGGCACTGAAGCTTTCTTT

clone_size: -
d_call: TRBD1
v_call: TRBV28
j_call: TRBJ1-5
cdr3_aa: CASTLGTVSNQPQHF
cdr3_nt: TGTGCCAGCACCCTAGGGACAGTTAGCAATCAGCCCCAGCATTTT

clone_size: -
d_call: -
v_call: TRBV7-8
j_call: TRBJ1-1
cdr3_aa: CASSLGDPRYTEAFF
cdr3_nt: TGTGCCAGCAGCTTAGGGGACCCTAGGTACACTGAAGCTTTCTTT

clone_size: -
d_call: -
v_call: TRBV29-1
j_call: TRBJ2-5
cdr3_aa: CSVVGRYQETQYF
cdr3_nt: TGCAGCGTTGTTGGTCGGTACCAAGAGACCCAGTACTTC

clone_size: -
d_call: -
v_call: TRBV6-5
j_call: TRBJ1-3
cdr3_aa: CASSLGGTGNTIYF
cdr3_nt: TGTGCCAGCAGTTTGGGGGGAACTGGAAACACCATATATTTT

clone_size: -
d_call: -
v_call: TRBV5-8
j_call: TRBJ2-6
cdr3_aa: CASRYGRRTPGANVLTF
cdr3_nt: TGTGCCAGCAGATATGGCAGACGTACTCCTGGGGCCAACGTCCTGACTTTC

clone_size: -
d_call: TRBD1
v_call: TRBV11-2
j_call: TRBJ2-7
cdr3_aa: CASSLSRDSYYEQYF
cdr3_nt: TGTGCCAGCAGCTTATCCCGGGACAGTTACTACGAGCAGTACTTC

clone_size: -
d_call: -
v_call: TRBV18
j_call: TRBJ1-5
cdr3_aa: CASSPGRSNQPQHF
cdr3_nt: TGTGCCAGCTCACCGGGACGGAGTAATCAGCCCCAGCATTTT

clone_size: -
d_call: -
v_call: TRBV6-1
j_call: TRBJ1-2
cdr3_aa: CASSGASYGYTF
cdr3_nt: TGTGCCAGCAGCGGGGCCTCTTATGGCTACACCTTC

clone_size: -
d_call: TRBD1
v_call: TRBV27
j_call: TRBJ1-4
cdr3_aa: CASSQDRGRNEKLFF
cdr3_nt: TGTGCCAGCAGTCAAGACAGGGGCCGAAATGAAAAACTGTTTTTT

clone_size: -
d_call: -
v_call: TRBV19
j_call: TRBJ1-2
cdr3_aa: CASSARNYGYTF
cdr3_nt: TGTGCCAGTTCGGCCCGTAACTATGGCTACACCTTC

clone_size: -
d_call: -
v_call: TRBV7-6
j_call: TRBJ1-1
cdr3_aa: CASSLGQMNTEAFF
cdr3_nt: TGTGCCAGCAGCTTAGGACAGATGAACACTGAAGCTTTCTTT

clone_size: -
d_call: TRBD1
v_call: TRBV27
j_call: TRBJ1-2
cdr3_aa: CASTATRDRIRYGYTF
cdr3_nt: TGTGCCAGCACCGCGACCCGGGACAGGATCCGCTATGGCTACACCTTC

clone_size: few
d_call: -
v_call: TRBV6-5
j_call: TRBJ1-2
cdr3_aa: CASSYSHSGGYTF
cdr3_nt: TGTGCCAGCAGTTACTCCCACTCGGGTGGCTACACCTTC

clone_size: once
d_call: -
v_call: TRBV28
j_call: TRBJ1-1
cdr3_aa: CASSLRNTEAFF
cdr3_nt: TGTGCCAGCAGTTTGAGGAACACTGAAGCTTTCTTT

clone_size: -
d_call: -
v_call: TRBV15
j_call: TRBJ1-5
cdr3_aa: CATSGLRAGAQPQHF
cdr3_nt: TGTGCCACCAGCGGACTAAGGGCAGGGGCTCAGCCCCAGCATTTT